Listed below are T cell receptor beta chains from one sample, sequenced in a study of T cells after somatic rescue of genetic block. Libraries were prepared by immunoSEQ multiplex PCR; TCRdb keeps only in-frame clonotypes and omits some of them. The table shows some 68,000 clones, with roughly 91% occurring only once. The material sequenced was peripheral blood mononuclear cells (PBMCs). The receptor set was obtained from a man aged 25-40 years. CDR3s include the opening cysteine and the closing phenylalanine or tryptophan. A D gene is named only where the DNA matches it firmly. For some rows the clone size is stated as once, few or many, or as a class when expanded; others skip it.

>-|TRBV5-4|-|TRBJ2-1
TGTGCCAGCAGCTTGTGGGGCGCCGATGAGCAGTTCTTC
CASSLWGADEQFF
>few|TRBV14|-|TRBJ1-5
TGTGCCAGCAGCCAAGATTCTATACAGCCCCAGCATTTT
CASSQDSIQPQHF
>once|TRBV9|-|TRBJ1-4
TGTGCCAGCAGCATACAGATAGACAGCCCTGATGAAAAACTGTTTTTT
CASSIQIDSPDEKLFF
>-|TRBV28|-|TRBJ1-3
TGTGCCAGCAGCCGACAAAGCTCTGGAAACACCATATATTTT
CASSRQSSGNTIYF
>few|TRBV2|-|TRBJ1-2
TGTGCCAGCAGTGAGGAACCGACTCTCTATGGCTACACCTTC
CASSEEPTLYGYTF
>-|TRBV6-1|TRBD1|TRBJ1-4
TGTGCCAGCGAAAGGGGGCGGAGTAATGAAAAACTGTTTTTT
CASERGRSNEKLFF
>-|TRBV7-9|-|TRBJ2-3
TGTGCCAGCAGCGGCGGGGTGGTTCGAGATACGCAGTATTTT
CASSGGVVRDTQYF
>-|TRBV4-1|-|TRBJ2-5
TGCGCCAGCAGCCAGCTTAGCGGACCCTTCCAAGAGACCCAGTACTTC
CASSQLSGPFQETQYF
>-|TRBV2|TRBD1|TRBJ1-1
TGTGCCAGCCTGACGCAGGGGGGGATTGAAGCTTTCTTT
CASLTQGGIEAFF
>-|TRBV7-9|TRBD2|TRBJ2-3
TGTGCCAGCAGCTTAGCGGGACTAGGGGAAGATACGCAGTATTTT
CASSLAGLGEDTQYF
>-|TRBV21-1|-|TRBJ1-6
TGTGCCAGCACCCAGGCACAGAATAATTCACCCCTCCACTTT
CASTQAQNNSPLHF
>-|TRBV2|TRBD1|TRBJ1-2
TGTGCCAGCAGACGCCTGGGGACAGGGGGAGTCTATGGCTACACCTTC
CASRRLGTGGVYGYTF
>-|TRBV4-1|TRBD1|TRBJ2-7
TGCGCCAGCAGGTTCACAGGGGACTCCTACGAGCAGTACTTC
CASRFTGDSYEQYF
>-|TRBV28|-|TRBJ2-6
TGTGCCAGCAGTTTATCGGGCTCTGGGGCCAACGTCCTGACTTTC
CASSLSGSGANVLTF
>-|TRBV5-1|-|TRBJ2-7
TGCGCCAGCAGCTTGGGGGCCTACGAGCAGTACTTC
CASSLGAYEQYF
>-|TRBV7-8|TRBD1|TRBJ1-1
TGTGCCAGCAGCCCATGGACAGGGAAGGCTGAAGCTTTCTTT
CASSPWTGKAEAFF
>-|TRBV25-1|TRBD1|TRBJ2-2
TGTGCCACCAGGGCGGGACAGGGGTACACCGGGGAGCTGTTTTTT
CATRAGQGYTGELFF
>-|TRBV27|TRBD2|TRBJ2-5
TGTGCCAGCAGTCTGATAGCGGGAGGAATGGAGACCCAGTACTTC
CASSLIAGGMETQYF
>-|TRBV6-5|TRBD1|TRBJ2-2
TGTGCCAGCAGACAGGGGGTGGGCAGTCCCGGGGAGCTGTTTTTT
CASRQGVGSPGELFF
>-|TRBV7-9|TRBD1|TRBJ2-3
TGTGCCAGCAGCACCGGGACAGGGGGCGATACGCAGTATTTT
CASSTGTGGDTQYF
>-|TRBV6-1|TRBD2|TRBJ2-1
TGTGCCAGCAGTGAAGGTGGGACTAGGTCCTACAATGAGCAGTTCTTC
CASSEGGTRSYNEQFF
>-|TRBV5-1|-|TRBJ2-5
TGCGCCAGCAGCTTGCGAGAGACCCAGTACTTC
CASSLRETQYF
>-|TRBV15|TRBD1|TRBJ2-2
TGTGCCACCAGCAGATCTAGGACAGGGCCGAACACCGGGAAGCTGTTTTTT
CATSRSRTGPNTGKLFF
>-|TRBV2|TRBD1|TRBJ1-5
TGTGCCAGCAGTGAAGAGGGACAGGGAGGACAGCCCCAGCATTTT
CASSEEGQGGQPQHF
>-|TRBV6-5|-|TRBJ1-5
TGTGCCAGCAGTTACTCTGGGGGCTGGCCCCAGCATTTT
CASSYSGGWPQHF
>-|TRBV12-5|-|TRBJ2-5
TGTGCTAGTGGTCTCCTCAGGGAGACCCAGTACTTC
CASGLLRETQYF
>-|TRBV9|-|TRBJ1-1
TGTGCCAGCAATCGGGGGGGCAGCCGTGAAGCTTTCTTT
CASNRGGSREAFF
>-|TRBV27|-|TRBJ2-2
TGTGCCAGCAGCACACAGGGACCCGGGGAGCTGTTTTTT
CASSTQGPGELFF
>-|TRBV27|TRBD1|TRBJ2-7
TGTGCCAGCAGTCCTATGTCGGGGACAGGTCACTACGAGCAGTACTTC
CASSPMSGTGHYEQYF
>-|TRBV18|TRBD1|TRBJ2-5
TGTGCCAGCTCACCTGACAGGGGAGGCGAGACCCAGTACTTC
CASSPDRGGETQYF
>-|TRBV5-4|TRBD1|TRBJ1-3
TGTGCCACCCGGACAGGGGACGGAAACACCATATATTTT
CATRTGDGNTIYF
>-|TRBV7-6|TRBD2|TRBJ2-7
TGTGCCAGCAGCTCCACGGCCCGGGGGGATTACGAGCAGTACTTC
CASSSTARGDYEQYF